This TCR beta chain was found in a study of PD-1 blockade in mismatch repair-deficient tumors. Germline CDR1 and CDR2: SGHRS and YFSETQ. V was clipped by 4 bases and J by 9 bases; unmatched bases: 10. The CDR3 is made up of 16 amino acids. TCRdb keeps only in-frame clones here, not all; method: immunoSEQ multiplex PCR. The repertoire holds 40,000 or so clones, 65% to 85% seen once, with around 0.98% in the top ten. TCR sequencing covered a few patients who responded to pembrolizumab. This material consisted of PBMCs, taken 38 to 40 weeks after starting pembrolizumab. The J gene is TRBJ2-1, the V gene TRBV5-1, with 13 positions matching TRBD2. The receptor comes from an adult with mismatch repair-deficient cancer. The CDR3, as DNA: TGCGCCAGCAGCGAAGGACTAGCGGGAGCCTACGGTGAGCAGTTCTTC. Its translation is CASSEGLAGAYGEQFF.